Following are 31 T cell receptor beta chains from one sample sequenced in a study of blood T cell repertoires in COVID-19. TCRdb's table, derived via immunoSEQ multiplex PCR, lists solely in-frame clones and lacks some. The sample holds some 150,000 clones; approximately 83% are singletons and the top ten take approximately 8%. The sample taken for sequencing was peripheral blood. The receptor set was obtained from a woman aged 60-70 years with COVID-19, enrolled during active disease.

V is TRBV5-4 and J is TRBJ1-2, with 7 bases that match TRBD1. CDR1 and CDR2 from the germline V gene are SGHNT and YYREEE (reference sequence). The CDR3 covers 16 residues. J lost 6 bases, V lost 4 bases, and 15 bases had no gene match. The CDR3 DNA is TGTGCCAGCAGCCGCACGTCAGGGGGATTGCAGGATGGCTACACCTTC. The encoded protein is CASSRTSGGLQDGYTF.

The chain has TRBV19 and TRBJ1-2; perhaps TRBD1 as D (6 bases). Germline V gene sequence: CDR1 LNHDA, CDR2 SQIVND (reference sequence). The V and J ends lost 5 bases and 0 bases respectively, with 7 bases between them. The CDR3 has 13 amino acids. The CDR3 DNA sequence: TGTGCCAGTAGTTCAGGGGCTAACTATGGCTACACCTTC. Amino acid sequence: CASSSGANYGYTF.

The chain couples TRBV10-3 to TRBJ1-5; D is perhaps TRBD1 (5 bases). Germline CDR1 ENHRY, CDR2 SYGVKD. V lost 5 bases and J 7 bases, leaving 12 bases between the germline ends. The CDR3 has 13 residues. CDR3 DNA: TGTGCCATCAGTTTCCAGGGCGGCCAGCCCCAGCATTTT. Protein sequence: CAISFQGGQPQHF.

The chain recombines TRBV5-4 with TRBJ2-1; 10 nucleotides agree with TRBD2. V was clipped by 4 bases and J by 4 bases; unmatched bases: 5. Germline V lookup: CDR1 SGHNT, CDR2 YYREEE (reference sequence). The CDR3 runs 15 residues. Here the CDR3 reads CASSPGTSEYNEQFF. The DNA for the CDR3 is TGTGCCAGCAGCCCCGGGACTAGCGAGTACAATGAGCAGTTCTTC.

V and J are TRBV4-2 and TRBJ2-7; weak D call: TRBD2 (5 bases). Germline V lookup: CDR1 LGHNA, CDR2 YNFKEQ. The V gene lost 1 base and the J gene lost 7 bases, with 20 bases spanning the gap. This CDR3 is built from 16 residues. The CDR3 is CASSQVLDSSLEEQYF. In nucleotides, the CDR3 is TGTGCCAGCAGCCAAGTTCTGGACTCATCCTTGGAAGAGCAGTACTTC.

The rearrangement uses TRBV5-6 and TRBJ2-1, with TRBD2 identical over 10 bases. The CDR3 has 18 residues. V gave up 2 bases and J gave up 7 bases; unmatched junction bases: 15. Germline V gives CDR1 SGHDT, CDR2 YYEEEE. The chain's CDR3 is CASSFQTSGSRAQNEQFF. The CDR3 nucleotides are TGTGCCAGCAGCTTCCAGACTAGCGGGTCTAGAGCCCAAAATGAGCAGTTCTTC.

The rearrangement links TRBV3-1 (or the pseudogene TRBV3-2) to TRBJ2-3; possibly TRBD2 for D (6 bases). V dropped 4 bases and J dropped 5 bases, with 16 bases sitting between them. This CDR3 comprises 15 residues. The germline CDR1 and CDR2 sequences are LGHDT and YNNKEL (reference sequence). CDR3 sequence (DNA): TGTGCCAGCAGCCCCCAGGGCCTCGGGGGAGATACGCAGTATTTT. Its translation is CASSPQGLGGDTQYF.

The genes are TRBV6-5 and TRBJ1-1, with D possibly matching TRBD1 (6 bases). CDR3 length equals 14 residues. Germline values: CDR1 MNHEY, CDR2 SVGAGI. Trimming cost V 8 bases and J 0 bases, with 13 bases left between them. The CDR3 region has the DNA TGTGCCAGCCAAAGGGGGATATTGAACACTGAAGCTTTCTTT. This encodes CASQRGILNTEAFF.

CDR3 in DNA: TGTGCCAGCAGCTCGAGACAGGGGGCGTCGAATGGCTACACCTTC. Protein product: CASSSRQGASNGYTF. This chain uses TRBV5-4 with TRBJ1-2, with 10 bases aligning to TRBD1. V lost 3 bases, J lost 6 bases, and 8 bases stayed unmatched. CDR1 and CDR2 from the germline V gene are SGHNT and YYREEE (reference sequence). The CDR3 is 15 amino acids.

V usage is TRBV10-3 and J usage is TRBJ2-3, with no clear D. Germline V gene data show CDR1 as ENHRY and CDR2 as SYGVKD. The CDR3 sequence is 16 residues long. The germline V and J ends were trimmed by 0 bases and 2 bases, with 12 bases remaining between them. CDR3 loop: CAISESFRSTTDTQYF. CDR3 in DNA: TGTGCCATCAGTGAGTCATTCCGAAGCACCACAGATACGCAGTATTTT.

This sequence joins TRBV6-5 and TRBJ2-7, with 7 nucleotides matching TRBD1. This CDR3 contains 13 residues. J lost 4 bases, V lost 5 bases, and 5 bases had no gene match. Germline CDR1 MNHEY, CDR2 SVGAGI. CDR3 sequence (DNA): TGTGCCAGCAGTCGAACAGGGGAGTACGAGCAGTACTTC. Its protein product is CASSRTGEYEQYF.

Regarding this clone: Sequence at one end of the junction differs from germline and may be a read error. The chain joins TRBV18 to TRBJ2-2; 7 bases are shared with TRBD1. Germline V gene lookup returns CDR1 KGHSH and CDR2 LQKENI. The CDR3 sequence is 16 residues long. CDR3 sequence reads: CASSPTDRVNAGELFF. CDR3 sequence (DNA): TGTGCCAGCTCACCTACCGACAGGGTGAACGCCGGGGAGCTGTTTTTT.

J is TRBJ1-2 and V is TRBV2, with TRBD1 matching over 7 bases. V lost 5 bases to trimming and J lost 8 bases; unmatched junction nucleotides: 8. CDR3 size: 13 residues. Germline V CDR1 and CDR2: SNHLY, FYNNEI. CDR3 DNA sequence: TGTGCCAGCAGTCTAGGACAGGCGGTGGGCTACACCTTC. Its protein is CASSLGQAVGYTF.

This clone came up once. The chain recombines TRBV18 with TRBJ1-3; TRBD1 is a possible D gene (5 bases). CDR3 length: 15 residues. The germline V gene encodes CDR1 KGHSH and CDR2 LQKENI. Trimming pared 6 bases from V and 0 bases from J, leaving 12 bases between. DNA for the CDR3: TGTGCCAGCTCTCGACAGTCCTCCTCTGGAAACACCATATATTTT. Translating it yields CASSRQSSSGNTIYF.

The rearrangement links TRBV7-6 to TRBJ1-1; D is undetermined. The CDR3 extends over 16 amino acids. V was pared by 4 bases and J by 3 bases, with 18 bases between. CDR1 is SGHVS, CDR2 FNYEAQ, per germline. The CDR3 region is CASSSPDGRLDTEAFF. Written as DNA, the CDR3 is TGTGCCAGCAGCTCCCCAGATGGGAGGTTGGACACTGAAGCTTTCTTT.

CDR3 residues: CATQVGLTTYEQYF. CDR3 sequence (DNA): TGTGCCACCCAGGTTGGGCTTACCACCTACGAGCAGTACTTC. J is TRBJ2-7 and V is TRBV6-5; D not certain. Germline-derived CDR1 and CDR2 are MNHEY and SVGAGI. This CDR3 has 14 amino acids. V lost 10 bases, J lost 2 bases, and 18 bases lay in between.

The V gene is TRBV7-2, the J gene TRBJ2-1; a possible D gene is TRBD1 (6 bases). Trimming stripped 4 bases from V and 7 bases from J, with 17 bases between. This CDR3 has 15 residues. Germline V gene lookup returns CDR1 SGHTA and CDR2 FQGNSA. The CDR3 DNA follows: TGTGCCAGCAGCTCCTGGACAGAAGGTGTAAATGAGCAGTTCTTC. Translation: CASSSWTEGVNEQFF.

The chain links TRBV6-4 to TRBJ1-6; D remains ambiguous. The V gene lost 3 bases and the J gene lost 13 bases, with 13 bases spanning the gap. The CDR3 is 13 amino acids. CDR1 MRHNA and CDR2 SNTAGT come from the germline V gene. Written as DNA, the CDR3 is TGTGCCAGCAGTGATGAGCAGTTCGGGCCCCTCCACTTT. Protein sequence: CASSDEQFGPLHF.

This chain connects TRBV12-3 or TRBV12-4 to TRBJ2-1; D gene ambiguous. V dropped 4 bases and J dropped 5 bases, with 6 bases sitting between them. This CDR3 is built from 12 residues. The CDR3 nucleotides read TGTGCCAGCAGTTCGTCGGACAATGAGCAGTTCTTC. Its protein product is CASSSSDNEQFF.

CDR3 DNA: TGTGCCAGCAGCCTCGCCCACGGGACAGGGGGCACTGAAGCTTTCTTT. It encodes CASSLAHGTGGTEAFF. The J gene is TRBJ1-1, the V gene TRBV3-1 (or the pseudogene TRBV3-2), with TRBD1 matching 11 bases. Unmatched junction bases numbered 8, after V lost 4 bases and J lost 4 bases. The CDR3 is 16 amino acids. Germline CDR1 is LGHDT and CDR2 is YNNKEL (reference sequence).

V and J are TRBV6-1 and TRBJ2-5; D is ambiguous. Between the trimmed V and J ends, which lost 2 bases and 7 bases, there was a span of 11 bases. The germline V gene encodes CDR1 MNHNS and CDR2 SASEGT. There are 13 residues in the CDR3. The CDR3 here is CASSERPPGTQYF. CDR3 sequence (DNA): TGTGCCAGCAGTGAACGGCCCCCGGGGACCCAGTACTTC.

V gene TRBV5-8 combines with J gene TRBJ2-3; possibly TRBD2 for D (6 bases). The V gene lost 3 bases and the J gene lost 4 bases, with 12 bases spanning the gap. The CDR3 is 14 residues long. The germline V gene encodes CDR1 SGHTS and CDR2 YDEGEE. CDR3 protein: CASSSRDVPDTQYF. Written as DNA, the CDR3 is TGTGCCAGCAGCTCGCGGGACGTGCCAGATACGCAGTATTTT. The full variable domain, with the rest looked up from reference TRBV5-8 and TRBJ2-3, is EAGVTQSPTHLIKTRGQQATLRCSPISGHTSVYWYQQALGLGLQFLLWYDEGEERNRGNFPPRFSGRQFPNYSSELNVNALELEDSALYLCASSSRDVPDTQYFGPGTRLTVL.

This clone occurred once. The chain uses TRBV11-3 and TRBJ1-1, with 8 bases that match TRBD1. This CDR3 region has 13 residues. CDR1 is SGHNT, CDR2 YENEEA, per germline. J gave up 5 bases and V 5 bases, and 4 bases lay outside the gene matches. The CDR3 spells CASSKTGVTEAFF. For the CDR3, the DNA is TGTGCCAGCAGCAAGACAGGGGTTACTGAAGCTTTCTTT. Drawing the rest from reference TRBV11-3 and TRBJ1-1, the complete variable domain is EAGVVQSPRYKIIEKKQPVAFWCNPISGHNTLYWYLQNLGQGPELLIRYENEEAVDDSQLPKDRFSAERLKGVDSTLKIQPAELGDSAVYLCASSKTGVTEAFFGQGTRLTVV.

Here the CDR3 DNA reads TGTGCCAGCTCACCACCGGGACAGGGTGGGGCAGATACGCAGTATTTT. Encoded protein: CASSPPGQGGADTQYF. This chain links TRBV18 with TRBJ2-3; TRBD1 matches 9 bases. Looked up from germline, CDR1 is KGHSH and CDR2 is LQKENI. V shed 0 bases and J 4 bases; nucleotides not matched to a gene: 5. The CDR3 runs to 16 residues.

The rearrangement links TRBV4-2 to TRBJ1-2; possibly TRBD1 for D (6 bases). CDR1 and CDR2 from the germline V gene are LGHNA and YNFKEQ. The CDR3 covers 16 residues. V lost 0 bases to trimming and J lost 0 bases, with 11 bases between them. The CDR3 reads CASSQDFQGTNYGYTF. The CDR3 DNA follows: TGTGCCAGCAGCCAAGATTTCCAGGGGACTAACTATGGCTACACCTTC.

This clone was found once. The J gene is TRBJ2-7, the V gene TRBV5-1; a weak D match, TRBD1 (6 bases). Trimming cost V 4 bases and J 1 base, with 12 bases left between them. The CDR3 is made up of 14 amino acids. Germline V gene data show CDR1 as SGHRS and CDR2 as YFSETQ. The DNA for the CDR3 is TGCGCCAGCAGCGGAAGGACAGTTTCCTACGAGCAGTACTTC. It is translated as CASSGRTVSYEQYF. The whole variable domain, remainder taken from reference TRBV5-1 and TRBJ2-7, is KAGVTQTPRYLIKTRGQQVTLSCSPISGHRSVSWYQQTPGQGLQFLFEYFSETQRNKGNFPGRFSGRQFSNSRSEMNVSTLELGDSALYLCASSGRTVSYEQYFGPGTRLTVT.

The chain recombines TRBV10-3 with TRBJ1-2; unclear D gene. V lost 0 bases to trimming and J lost 4 bases, with 15 bases between them. The CDR3 covers 16 residues. Germline-derived CDR1 and CDR2 are ENHRY and SYGVKD. DNA of the CDR3: TGTGCCATCAGTGAGTCGGACTCGACGGCACCCTATGGCTACACCTTC. This gives the protein CAISESDSTAPYGYTF.

This clone was counted a single time. The rearrangement joins TRBV19 to TRBJ1-1; weak D call: TRBD1 (6 bases). The CDR3 has 14 amino acids. The germline V gene has CDR1 LNHDA and CDR2 SQIVND (reference sequence). The V gene lost 7 bases and the J gene lost 5 bases, with 17 bases spanning the gap. The DNA of the CDR3 is TGTGCCAGTATTCAGGGGAGTGGTGGGACTGAAGCTTTCTTT. This sequence encodes CASIQGSGGTEAFF.

The rearrangement joins TRBV4-3 to TRBJ2-3, with 11 bases matching TRBD2. The CDR3 is 16 amino acids. The germline V gene encodes CDR1 LGHNA and CDR2 YSLEER. Losses at the gene ends were 0 bases for V and 4 bases for J; bases not matched to a gene: 3. The CDR3 spells CASSQDSGGAADTQYF. CDR3 DNA: TGCGCCAGCAGCCAAGATAGCGGGGGGGCTGCAGATACGCAGTATTTT.

V gene TRBV27 combines with J gene TRBJ1-6, with 7 nucleotides matching TRBD1. Germline V gene lookup returns CDR1 MNHEY and CDR2 SMNVEV (reference sequence). J lost 6 bases, V lost 4 bases, and 9 bases had no gene match. The CDR3 sequence is 16 residues long. CDR3 region: CASSSLAGQFNSPLHF. The CDR3, as DNA: TGTGCCAGCAGTTCCCTGGCGGGACAGTTTAATTCACCCCTCCACTTT.

The V and J genes are TRBV7-8 and TRBJ1-1, with D unresolved. CDR1 is SGHVS and CDR2 is FQNEAQ in the germline V gene. Trimming removed 2 bases at V and 0 bases at J, with 7 bases between. CDR3 length equals 14 residues. CDR3 DNA: TGTGCCAGCAGCTTAAACAGCATGAACACTGAAGCTTTCTTT. Its protein product is CASSLNSMNTEAFF.